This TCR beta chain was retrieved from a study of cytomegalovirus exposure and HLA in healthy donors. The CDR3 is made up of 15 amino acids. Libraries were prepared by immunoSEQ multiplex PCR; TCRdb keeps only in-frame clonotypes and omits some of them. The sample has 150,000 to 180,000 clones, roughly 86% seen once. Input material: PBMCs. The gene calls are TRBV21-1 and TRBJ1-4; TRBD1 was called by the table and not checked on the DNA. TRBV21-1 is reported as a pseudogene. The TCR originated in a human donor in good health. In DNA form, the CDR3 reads TGTGCCAGCAGCAAAGTGGGCCCCTTTGGCGAAAAACTGTTTTTT. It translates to CASSKVGPFGEKLFF.